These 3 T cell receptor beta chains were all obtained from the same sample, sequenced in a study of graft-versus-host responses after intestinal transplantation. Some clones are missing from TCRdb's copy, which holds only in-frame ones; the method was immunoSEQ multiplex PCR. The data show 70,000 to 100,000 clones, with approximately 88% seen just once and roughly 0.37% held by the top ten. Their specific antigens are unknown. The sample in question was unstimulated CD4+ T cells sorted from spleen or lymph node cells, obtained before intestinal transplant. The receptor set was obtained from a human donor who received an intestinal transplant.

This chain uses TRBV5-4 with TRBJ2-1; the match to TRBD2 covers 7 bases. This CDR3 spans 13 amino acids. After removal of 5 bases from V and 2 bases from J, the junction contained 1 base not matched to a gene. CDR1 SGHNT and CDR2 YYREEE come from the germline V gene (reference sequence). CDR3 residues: CASSGGAYNEQFF. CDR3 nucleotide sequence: TGTGCCAGCAGTGGGGGGGCCTACAATGAGCAGTTCTTC.

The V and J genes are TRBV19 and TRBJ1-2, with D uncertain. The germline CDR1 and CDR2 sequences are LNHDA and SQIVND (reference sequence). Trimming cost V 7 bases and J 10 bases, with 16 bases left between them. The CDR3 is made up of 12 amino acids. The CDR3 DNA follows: TGTGCCAGTAAGGCGGGGAGAGGAACCTACACCTTC. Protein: CASKAGRGTYTF.

The DNA of the CDR3 is TGTGCCAGTGCCCAGAACCGGGACAATACGCAGTATTTT. Its protein product is CASAQNRDNTQYF. The chain is built from TRBV19 and TRBJ2-3; D is perhaps TRBD1 (6 bases). V was shortened by 8 bases and J by 7 bases, with 16 bases between the two germline ends. The CDR3 length is 13 residues. CDR1 LNHDA and CDR2 SQIVND come from the germline V gene (reference sequence).